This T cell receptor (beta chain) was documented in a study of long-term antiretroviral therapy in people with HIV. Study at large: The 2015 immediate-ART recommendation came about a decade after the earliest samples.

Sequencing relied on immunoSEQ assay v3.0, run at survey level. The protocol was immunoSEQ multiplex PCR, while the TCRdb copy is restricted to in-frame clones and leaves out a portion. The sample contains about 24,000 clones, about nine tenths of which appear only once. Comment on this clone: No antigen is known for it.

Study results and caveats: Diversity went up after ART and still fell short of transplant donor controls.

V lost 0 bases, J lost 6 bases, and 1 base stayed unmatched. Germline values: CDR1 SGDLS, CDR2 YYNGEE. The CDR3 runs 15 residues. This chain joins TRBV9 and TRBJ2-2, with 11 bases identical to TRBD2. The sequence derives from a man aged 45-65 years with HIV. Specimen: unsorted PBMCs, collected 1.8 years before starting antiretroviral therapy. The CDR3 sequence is CASSVGLAGPGELFF. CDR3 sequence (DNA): TGTGCCAGCAGCGTAGGACTAGCGGGGCCCGGGGAGCTGTTTTTT.